The 30 T cell receptor beta chains below come from one sample, sequenced in a study of OX40 agonist ivuxolimab in advanced cancers. Clones were sequenced by immunoSEQ multiplex PCR, and TCRdb holds only the in-frame ones, with some missing. The sample has around 62,000 clones, 65% to 90% seen once; the top ten hold around 2.4%. Here the sequenced sample was CD4+ or CD8+ T cells sorted from blood, taken in a trial of the OX40 agonist ivuxolimab. The receptors come from an adult with an advanced solid tumor such as melanoma, head and neck, liver or kidney cancer.

The CDR3 region has the DNA TGTGCCAGCAGCATAGGAAGGATGGCTGGGGCCAACGTCCTGACTTTC. Its protein is CASSIGRMAGANVLTF. The rearrangement links TRBV7-3 to TRBJ2-6, with D unclear. The CDR3 has 16 amino acids. In germline, CDR1 is SGHTA, CDR2 FQGTGA. The V and J ends lost 5 bases and 2 bases respectively, with 13 bases between them.

V usage is TRBV6-6 and J usage is TRBJ2-1, with 8 bases that match TRBD2. The CDR3 is made up of 16 amino acids. Germline V CDR1 and CDR2: MNHNY, SVGAGI (reference sequence). With V trimmed by 2 bases and J by 8 bases, 11 bases remained unmatched. The DNA for the CDR3 is TGTGCCAGCAGTTACGCCAAGAGCGGGGGATCCTATGAGCAGTTCTTC. This gives the protein CASSYAKSGGSYEQFF.

The CDR3 protein is CASSLRGGYTEAFF. The DNA of the CDR3 is TGTGCCAGCAGCCTCCGAGGAGGCTACACTGAAGCTTTCTTT. The chain has TRBV7-9 and TRBJ1-1; D unresolved. CDR1 is SEHNR, CDR2 FQNEAQ, per germline (reference sequence). Trimming left V 5 bases short and J 3 bases short, with 13 bases between. This CDR3 region has 14 residues.

The rearrangement joins TRBV7-9 to TRBJ1-1, with TRBD1 matching over 9 bases. There are 13 residues in the CDR3. The V segment lost 5 bases and the J segment 5 bases; nucleotides outside the gene matches: 3. Germline CDR1 reads SEHNR; CDR2 reads FQNEAQ (reference sequence). The CDR3 nucleotides read TGTGCCAGCAGCCAGGGACAGGGAACTGAAGCTTTCTTT. Translating it yields CASSQGQGTEAFF.

The rearrangement links TRBV21-1 to TRBJ2-7; the table gives TRBD2 as D, unverified against the DNA. TRBV21-1 is described as a pseudogene. The CDR3 is made up of 16 amino acids. This chain's CDR3 is CASSKSGGAKHYEQYF. The CDR3 DNA reads TGTGCCAGCAGCAAAAGTGGAGGGGCCAAACACTACGAGCAGTACTTC.

The gene calls are TRBV2 and TRBJ1-6; unclear D gene. The CDR3 consists of 13 residues. V was shortened by 3 bases and J by 12 bases, with 12 bases between the two germline ends. CDR1 is SNHLY, CDR2 FYNNEI, per germline. The CDR3 DNA follows: TGTGCCAGCAGTGAGAAAATTCTGGGACCCCTCCACTTT. It is translated as CASSEKILGPLHF.

The table lists this clone with a count of one. The rearrangement uses TRBV13 and TRBJ2-4; 8 bases fit TRBD2. V was pared by 2 bases and J by 5 bases, with 5 bases of the junction left unmatched. The CDR3 length is 15 residues. Germline lookup yields CDR1 PRHDT and CDR2 FYEKMQ (reference sequence). CDR3 loop: CASSLRAGGQNIQYF. The CDR3 bases are TGTGCCAGCAGCTTACGGGCGGGGGGCCAAAACATTCAGTACTTC.

The J gene is TRBJ1-1, the V gene TRBV10-3, with 7 bases identical to TRBD1. This CDR3 contains 15 residues. Trimming at V came to 7 bases and at J to 0 bases, leaving 8 bases not matched to a gene. Germline V gene sequence: CDR1 ENHRY, CDR2 SYGVKD. CDR3 region: CAIKGQGGMNTEAFF. CDR3 DNA: TGTGCCATCAAGGGGCAGGGGGGGATGAACACTGAAGCTTTCTTT.

V is TRBV11-2 and J is TRBJ2-5; 7 nucleotides match TRBD1. Trimming took 4 bases from V and 1 from J; bases not matched to a gene: 6. The CDR3 has 15 residues. Germline CDR1 reads SGHAT; CDR2 reads FQNNGV. CDR3: CASSSTGIGQETQYF. In DNA form, the CDR3 reads TGTGCCAGCAGCTCGACAGGGATCGGCCAAGAGACCCAGTACTTC.

This rearrangement joins TRBV7-3 to TRBJ1-4, with no clear D. CDR3 size: 13 residues. V was clipped by 4 bases and J by 7 bases, with 10 bases between them. CDR1 and CDR2 (germline): SGHTA, FQGTGA. CDR3 sequence: CASSSRAGEKLFF. The CDR3 DNA is TGTGCCAGCAGCTCTAGAGCTGGTGAAAAACTGTTTTTT. The entire variable domain, with the rest obtained from reference TRBV7-3 and TRBJ1-4, is as follows: GAGVSQTPSNKVTEKGKYVELRCDPISGHTALYWYRQSLGQGPEFLIYFQGTGAADDSGLPNDRFFAVRPEGSVSTLKIQRTERGDSAVYLCASSSRAGEKLFFGSGTQLSVL.

Turning to this clone: The DNA is omitted, as the CDR3 cannot be located on it reliably, and the CDR3 follows TCRdb's listing. The V gene is TRBV2, the J gene TRBJ1-1. The V gene's germline CDR1 is SNHLY and CDR2 FYNNEI. The CDR3 adds up to 12 amino acids, both ends counted. The CDR3 is CASSATPSQAFF.

The gene calls are TRBV10-3 and TRBJ2-3, with 15 positions matching TRBD2. The CDR3 sequence is 18 residues long. The trim removed 2 bases at V and 2 bases at J, leaving 5 bases unmatched. CDR1 and CDR2 (germline): ENHRY, SYGVKD. CDR3 in DNA: TGTGCCATCAGTGAGGGGACTAGCGGGGGGAGGAACACAGATACGCAGTATTTT. This gives the protein CAISEGTSGGRNTDTQYF.

This chain connects TRBV18 to TRBJ2-4; a possible D gene is TRBD1 (5 bases). CDR3 length equals 15 residues. Germline CDR1 and CDR2: KGHSH and LQKENI. The germline V and J ends were trimmed by 0 bases and 8 bases, with 14 bases remaining between them. The CDR3 bases are TGTGCCAGCTCACCACCGACACAGGCGCGAGACATTCAGTACTTC. Translation: CASSPPTQARDIQYF.

The chain links TRBV5-1 to TRBJ2-1, with 11 bases fitting TRBD2. CDR3 length equals 17 residues. After removal of 3 bases from V and 12 bases from J, the junction contained 17 bases not matched to a gene. Looked up from germline, CDR1 is SGHRS and CDR2 is YFSETQ. Here the CDR3 reads CASSSLLAGVTPPRQFF. In nucleotides, the CDR3 is TGCGCCAGCAGCTCCCTACTAGCGGGGGTTACCCCCCCGAGGCAGTTCTTC. Full variable domain (outside the CDR3, taken from reference TRBV5-1 and TRBJ2-1): KAGVTQTPRYLIKTRGQQVTLSCSPISGHRSVSWYQQTPGQGLQFLFEYFSETQRNKGNFPGRFSGRQFSNSRSEMNVSTLELGDSALYLCASSSLLAGVTPPRQFFGPGTRLTVL.

The chain links TRBV6-1 to TRBJ1-6, with 7 bases identical to TRBD1. Germline V gene data show CDR1 as MNHNS and CDR2 as SASEGT. V gave up 6 bases and J gave up 7 bases; unmatched junction bases: 6. The CDR3 has 14 residues. This chain's CDR3 is CASRAPGQNSPLHF. CDR3 sequence (DNA): TGTGCCAGCAGGGCACCGGGACAGAATTCACCCCTCCACTTT.

V is TRBV5-4 and J is TRBJ2-7, with 8 positions matching TRBD1. Germline V gene lookup returns CDR1 SGHNT and CDR2 YYREEE (reference sequence). V lost 4 bases, J lost 7 bases, and 13 bases stayed unmatched. This CDR3 region has 15 residues. The CDR3 DNA sequence: TGTGCCAGCAGCCCCCCCGGCAGGGGGCTGGAGGAGCAGTACTTC. This sequence encodes CASSPPGRGLEEQYF.

The genes are TRBV5-4 and TRBJ1-4, with D hard to call. There are 16 residues in the CDR3. Trimming removed 2 bases at V and 5 bases at J, with 16 bases between. The germline CDR1 and CDR2 sequences are SGHNT and YYREEE (reference sequence). CDR3 sequence (DNA): TGTGCCAGCAGCTTATATGGAATCTGGGGAAATGAAAAACTGTTTTTT. Translation: CASSLYGIWGNEKLFF.

This chain connects TRBV2 to TRBJ1-3; TRBD1 matches at 7 bases. The germline V gene encodes CDR1 SNHLY and CDR2 FYNNEI. The CDR3 totals 13 residues. Trimming removed 8 bases from V and 2 bases from J; junction bases left unmatched: 3. This CDR3 reads CASLTGTGNTIYF. In DNA, the CDR3 is TGTGCCAGCCTGACAGGGACTGGAAACACCATATATTTT.

This chain links TRBV2 with TRBJ1-1; no firm D call. Trimming stripped 9 bases from V and 0 bases from J, with 11 bases between. The V gene's germline CDR1 is SNHLY and CDR2 FYNNEI. CDR3 size: 13 residues. The CDR3 loop reads CASCREMNTEAFF. DNA of the CDR3: TGTGCCAGTTGTCGGGAGATGAACACTGAAGCTTTCTTT. The variable domain in full, completed from reference TRBV2 and TRBJ1-1, reads EPEVTQTPSHQVTQMGQEVILRCVPISNHLYFYWYRQILGQKVEFLVSFYNNEISEKSEIFDDQFSVERPDGSNFTLKIRSTKLEDSAMYFCASCREMNTEAFFGQGTRLTVV.

The chain uses TRBV19 and TRBJ2-7; 9 bases match TRBD2. This CDR3 region has 16 residues. Germline CDR1 and CDR2: LNHDA and SQIVND (reference sequence). J gave up 6 bases and V 4 bases, and 13 bases lay outside the gene matches. The CDR3 bases are TGTGCCAGTAGTACCTCCGGGACTAGCTCCTTTCGCGAGCAGTACTTC. Translation gives CASSTSGTSSFREQYF.

The genes are TRBV19 and TRBJ1-1; TRBD1 might be the D (6 bases). V dropped 5 bases and J dropped 3 bases, with 22 bases sitting between them. Germline CDR1 LNHDA, CDR2 SQIVND (reference sequence). There are 17 residues in the CDR3. CDR3 sequence: CASSRQVRSDHDTEAFF. In DNA, the CDR3 is TGTGCCAGTAGTCGACAGGTCCGGTCCGATCATGACACTGAAGCTTTCTTT.

This sequence joins TRBV11-2 and TRBJ2-7; possibly TRBD1 or TRBD2 for D (6 bases each). V dropped 4 bases and J dropped 7 bases, with 14 bases sitting between them. There are 13 residues in the CDR3. The V gene's germline CDR1 is SGHAT and CDR2 FQNNGV. CDR3 sequence (DNA): TGTGCCAGCAGCTCATATACAGGGAGGGAGCAGTACTTC. Its protein is CASSSYTGREQYF.

The chain is built from TRBV9 and TRBJ2-3, with TRBD2 matching over 7 bases. Germline V gene lookup returns CDR1 SGDLS and CDR2 YYNGEE. With 3 bases clipped from V and 6 bases from J, the junction kept 10 bases outside the gene matches. This CDR3 spans 15 amino acids. The CDR3 region is CASSAPGLPGDTQYF. The CDR3 DNA sequence: TGTGCCAGCAGCGCCCCGGGACTACCGGGGGATACGCAGTATTTT.

Only one count was recorded for this clone. The CDR3 is CASSYQGGGNTEAFF. For the CDR3, the DNA is TGTGCCAGCAGCTACCAAGGGGGTGGGAACACTGAAGCTTTCTTT. The chain has TRBV7-3 and TRBJ1-1; weak D call: TRBD1 (6 bases). The CDR3 has 15 residues. With 4 bases removed from V and 1 base from J, the gap between germline ends came to 13 bases. Germline V gene sequence: CDR1 SGHTA, CDR2 FQGTGA. Variable domain in full (rest from reference TRBV7-3 and TRBJ1-1): GAGVSQTPSNKVTEKGKYVELRCDPISGHTALYWYRQSLGQGPEFLIYFQGTGAADDSGLPNDRFFAVRPEGSVSTLKIQRTERGDSAVYLCASSYQGGGNTEAFFGQGTRLTVV.

The chain couples TRBV5-4 to TRBJ1-6; no reliable D call. V was cut by 0 bases and J by 7 bases, with 14 bases left in between. The germline V gene has CDR1 SGHNT and CDR2 YYREEE (reference sequence). The CDR3 totals 16 residues. DNA of the CDR3: TGTGCCAGCAGCTTGGATGCCGGGTCGAACAATTCACCCCTCCACTTT. The encoded protein is CASSLDAGSNNSPLHF.

The V call is TRBV5-1, the J call TRBJ1-2; 10 bases agree with TRBD1. The ends lost 7 bases at V and 5 bases at J; junction bases unmatched: 14. Germline CDR1 reads SGHRS; CDR2 reads YFSETQ. This CDR3 is built from 16 residues. CDR3 nucleotides: TGCGCCAGCCGCTACAACGAAGGACAGGGGGGGTATGGCTACACCTTC. Translation: CASRYNEGQGGYGYTF.

The V call is TRBV6-1, the J call TRBJ1-1; a possible D gene is TRBD1 (6 bases). The germline CDR1 and CDR2 sequences are MNHNS and SASEGT. The V end was cut by 5 bases, the J end by 9 bases, with 10 bases between. The CDR3 has 11 residues. CDR3 nucleotides: TGTGCCAGCAGTACCGGGACAAAAGCTTTCTTT. It yields the protein CASSTGTKAFF.

This rearrangement joins TRBV2 to TRBJ2-2; the match to TRBD1 covers 7 bases. Germline trimming cut 5 bases from V and 7 bases from J; bases unmatched to any gene: 10. The CDR3 has 15 residues. Looked up from germline, CDR1 is SNHLY and CDR2 is FYNNEI. In nucleotides, the CDR3 is TGTGCCAGCAGTTCGCAAAGGGGGCCCGACGGGGAGCTGTTTTTT. It specifies CASSSQRGPDGELFF.

This clone was detected a few times. The J gene is TRBJ1-1, the V gene TRBV6-1; D remains unclear. The V end was cut by 7 bases, the J end by 0 bases, with 12 bases between. The CDR3 runs to 14 residues. Germline V lookup: CDR1 MNHNS, CDR2 SASEGT. This CDR3 reads CASTENRLNTEAFF. CDR3 DNA sequence: TGTGCCAGCACCGAAAATCGGTTGAACACTGAAGCTTTCTTT.

This clone came up once. V is TRBV5-6 and J is TRBJ1-2; TRBD1 agrees at 7 bases. CDR1 is SGHDT, CDR2 YYEEEE, per germline. CDR3 length: 15 amino acids. V gave up 0 bases and J gave up 5 bases; unmatched junction bases: 7. CDR3 protein: CASSLVHRGGYGYTF. CDR3 coding DNA: TGTGCCAGCAGCTTGGTTCACAGGGGAGGGTATGGCTACACCTTC.